This passage covers 18 T cell receptor beta chains from one sample sequenced in a study of neurological immune-mediated disorders. TCRdb used MiXCR to reprocess the 5' RACE reads, holding one entry per CDR3 protein. Here the sample spans about 55,000 distinct CDR3 sequences, over 4% being singletons. The sequenced material came from PBMCs. The receptors come from a man in his fifties with multiple sclerosis.

This chain connects TRBV12-3 or TRBV12-4 to TRBJ2-1; D is uncertain. V lost 5 bases and J 6 bases, leaving 8 bases between the germline ends. This CDR3 has 12 residues. In DNA form, the CDR3 reads TGTGCCAGCAGTCCAACGGTCAATGAGCAGTTCTTC. This gives the protein CASSPTVNEQFF.

The chain has TRBV7-2 and TRBJ2-3; TRBD2 agrees at 8 bases. V dropped 2 bases and J dropped 6; count of bases not matched to a gene: 4. Germline assignment: CDR1 SGHTA and CDR2 FQGNSA. This CDR3 spans 14 amino acids. CDR3 amino acids: CASSLLSGEDTQYF. The CDR3 DNA sequence: TGTGCCAGCAGCTTACTTAGCGGGGAGGATACGCAGTATTTT.

Ten or more counts support this clonotype. The J gene is TRBJ2-1, the V gene TRBV20-1; 10 nucleotides match TRBD1. Germline V gene sequence: CDR1 DFQATT, CDR2 SNEGSKA (reference sequence). The CDR3 has 14 amino acids. Trimming at V came to 6 bases and at J to 1 base, leaving 3 bases not matched to a gene. CDR3 bases: TGCAGTGCCTGGGACAGGGGATCCTACAATGAGCAGTTCTTC. Protein product: CSAWDRGSYNEQFF.

This clonotype was counted ten times or more. The V and J genes are TRBV7-3 and TRBJ1-5, with D possibly matching TRBD1 (6 bases). Trimming removed 2 bases from V and 5 bases from J, with 7 bases in between. Germline V CDR1 and CDR2: SGHTA, FQGTGA. The CDR3 is 13 residues long. As DNA, the CDR3 is TGTGCCAGCAGCTTAGAGGGGGATCAGCCCCAGCATTTT. Its translation is CASSLEGDQPQHF. The full variable domain, with the rest looked up from reference TRBV7-3 and TRBJ1-5, is GAGVSQTPSNKVTEKGKYVELRCDPISGHTALYWYRQSLGQGPEFLIYFQGTGAADDSGLPNDRFFAVRPEGSVSTLKIQRTERGDSAVYLCASSLEGDQPQHFGDGTRLSIL.

This clonotype was counted many times. The rearrangement links TRBV15 to TRBJ2-7; no clear D gene. The germline CDR1 and CDR2 sequences are LNHNV and YYDKDF (reference sequence). The CDR3 sequence is 13 residues long. The ends were cut back, 0 bases at V and 1 base at J, with 4 bases in the middle. For the CDR3, the DNA is TGTGCCACCAGCAGAGATCGGTCCTACGAGCAGTACTTC. As protein: CATSRDRSYEQYF.

The sample holds many counts of this clonotype. The chain combines TRBV4-2 with TRBJ2-1; tentatively, D is TRBD2 (5 bases). Germline V gives CDR1 LGHNA, CDR2 YNFKEQ. CDR3 length: 17 residues. The V end was cut by 4 bases, the J end by 4 bases, with 20 bases between. As DNA, the CDR3 is TGTGCCAGCAGCCTAGCATCTAGACTACGACAATACAATGAGCAGTTCTTC. As protein: CASSLASRLRQYNEQFF.

Many counts were recorded for this clonotype. This rearrangement joins TRBV5-1 to TRBJ2-7; 11 nucleotides line up with TRBD2. V was pared by 4 bases and J by 5 bases, with 5 bases of the junction left unmatched. Germline CDR1 SGHRS, CDR2 YFSETQ. This CDR3 has 14 residues. The CDR3 nucleotides read TGCGCCAGCAGCACTAGCGGGAGCGGCGACGAGCAGTACTTC. Translated, it gives CASSTSGSGDEQYF. Based on the CDR3 plus reference TRBV5-1 and TRBJ2-7, the full variable domain is KAGVTQTPRYLIKTRGQQVTLSCSPISGHRSVSWYQQTPGQGLQFLFEYFSETQRNKGNFPGRFSGRQFSNSRSEMNVSTLELGDSALYLCASSTSGSGDEQYFGPGTRLTVT.

This clonotype came up many times. The CDR3 reads CASSLSQGTGNTIYF. CDR3 bases: TGTGCCAGCAGTTTATCACAGGGAACTGGAAACACCATATATTTT. The chain joins TRBV27 to TRBJ1-3; possible D gene TRBD1, 6 bases. Trimming cost V 0 bases and J 2 bases, with 8 bases left between them. The CDR3 covers 15 residues. Germline CDR1 MNHEY, CDR2 SMNVEV (reference sequence).

About this clonotype itself: This may be a read error: a much more frequent sequence differs by one nucleotide. The J gene is TRBJ1-1, the V gene TRBV14; D perhaps matches TRBD1 (5 bases). The CDR3 loop spans 15 amino acids. Trimming stripped 2 bases from V and 8 bases from J, with 18 bases between. The germline V gene has CDR1 SGHDN and CDR2 FVKESK. The CDR3, as DNA: TGTGCCAGCAGCCAATTCCCGGGGGGGTTCAAAGAAGCTTTCTTT. Residues: CASSQFPGGFKEAFF.

Note on this clonotype: A junction boundary mismatches the germline segment, possibly from a read error. The rearrangement links TRBV5-1 to TRBJ1-6; no clear D gene. The CDR3 totals 15 residues. Germline loops: CDR1 SGHRS, CDR2 YFSETQ. In DNA form, the CDR3 reads TGCGCCAGCAGTTTAGATTTGGCCTATAATTCACCCCTCAACTTT. Translation: CASSLDLAYNSPLNF. The whole variable domain, remainder taken from reference TRBV5-1 and TRBJ1-6, is KAGVTQTPRYLIKTRGQQVTLSCSPISGHRSVSWYQQTPGQGLQFLFEYFSETQRNKGNFPGRFSGRQFSNSRSEMNVSTLELGDSALYLCASSLDLAYNSPLNFGNGTRLTVT.

This clonotype was detected many times. The chain links TRBV5-1 to TRBJ2-5, with 15 bases identical to TRBD2. The CDR3 is made up of 17 amino acids. V lost 4 bases and J lost 2; bases outside the gene matches: 6. CDR1 is SGHRS and CDR2 is YFSETQ in the germline V gene. CDR3 bases: TGCGCCAGCAGCCAGGGACTAGCGGGAGGTATACAAGAGACCCAGTACTTC. Residues: CASSQGLAGGIQETQYF.

On this clonotype: Its ends do not fully match the called genes, so a read error is possible. V is TRBV28 and J is TRBJ2-4, with D possibly matching TRBD1 (5 bases). From germline, CDR1 is MDHEN and CDR2 SYDVKM. The CDR3 has 14 amino acids. CDR3 sequence reads: CASGSGAIKKIQYF. The DNA of the CDR3 is TGTGCCAGCGGTAGTGGGGCAATCAAAAAAATTCAGTACTTC. The variable domain in full, completed from reference TRBV28 and TRBJ2-4, reads DVKVTQSSRYLVKRTGEKVFLECVQDMDHENMFWYRQDPGLGLRLIYFSYDVKMKEKGDIPEGYSVSREKKERFSLILESASTNQTSMYLCASGSGAIKKIQYFGAGTRLSVL.

The sample holds many counts of this clonotype. This chain joins TRBV4-1 and TRBJ1-5, with a weak D call TRBD1 (5 bases). Per the germline V gene, CDR1 is MGHRA and CDR2 is YSYEKL. Trimming took 0 bases from V and 6 from J, leaving 9 bases between them. The CDR3 runs 14 residues. The CDR3 coding sequence is TGCGCCAGCAGCCAAGAGGGGGGTAGTCAGCCCCAGCATTTT. Translated, it gives CASSQEGGSQPQHF.

This clonotype has a count of ten or more. CDR3 amino acids: CASSSNEKLFF. CDR3 DNA sequence: TGTGCCAGCAGTTCTAATGAAAAACTGTTTTTT. The J gene is TRBJ1-4, the V gene TRBV6-6; D ambiguous. CDR1 is MNHNY, CDR2 SVGAGI, per germline (reference sequence). The CDR3 has 11 amino acids. V lost 4 bases and J lost 3, with 0 bases in between.

This clonotype occurred many times. The J gene is TRBJ2-1, the V gene TRBV4-1; D unclear. The ends were cut back, 0 bases at V and 0 bases at J, with 12 bases in the middle. Germline assignment: CDR1 MGHRA and CDR2 YSYEKL. The CDR3 covers 17 residues. The CDR3 region has the DNA TGCGCCAGCAGCCAAGATCTTCGCTGGAGCTCCTACAATGAGCAGTTCTTC. The encoded protein is CASSQDLRWSSYNEQFF.

This clonotype has ten or more counts. The chain couples TRBV6-6 to TRBJ1-6, with TRBD1 matching over 12 bases. This CDR3 region has 17 residues. Germline-derived CDR1 and CDR2 are MNHNY and SVGAGI (reference sequence). V trimming: 4 bases; J trimming: 5 bases; junction bases outside the gene matches: 6. CDR3 coding DNA: TGTGCCAGCAGTTCTACCGGGACAGGGGGCGATAATTCACCCCTCCACTTT. It encodes CASSSTGTGGDNSPLHF.

This clonotype has ten or more counts. This sequence joins TRBV5-6 and TRBJ1-5; D is uncertain. With 4 bases removed from V and 6 bases from J, the gap between germline ends came to 11 bases. This CDR3 contains 13 residues. Germline V gives CDR1 SGHDT, CDR2 YYEEEE. CDR3 loop: CASSLGGIQPQHF. For the CDR3, the DNA is TGTGCCAGCAGCCTAGGCGGTATTCAGCCCCAGCATTTT.

A note on this clonotype: Germline and junction disagree at one end, which may indicate a read error. The chain uses TRBV4-1 and TRBJ1-6; D is undetermined. Germline V gene sequence: CDR1 MGHRA, CDR2 YSYEKL. This CDR3 is built from 17 residues. CDR3 sequence (DNA): TGCGCCAGCAGCTCCCCCGGCGGGAGATTAGTTAATTCACCCCTCAACTTT. Its protein product is CASSSPGGRLVNSPLNF.